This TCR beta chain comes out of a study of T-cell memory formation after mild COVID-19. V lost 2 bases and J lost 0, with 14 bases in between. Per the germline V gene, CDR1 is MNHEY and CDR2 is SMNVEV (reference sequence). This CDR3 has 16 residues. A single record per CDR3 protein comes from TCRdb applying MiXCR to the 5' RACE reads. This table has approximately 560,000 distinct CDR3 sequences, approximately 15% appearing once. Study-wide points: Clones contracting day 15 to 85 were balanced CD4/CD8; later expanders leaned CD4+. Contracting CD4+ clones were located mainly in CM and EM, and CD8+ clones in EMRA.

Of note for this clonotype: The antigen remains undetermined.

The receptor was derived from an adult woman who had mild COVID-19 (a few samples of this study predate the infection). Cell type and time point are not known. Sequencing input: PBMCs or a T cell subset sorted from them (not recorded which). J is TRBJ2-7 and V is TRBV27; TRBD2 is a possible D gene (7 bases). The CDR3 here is CASSLRGGDYSYEQYF. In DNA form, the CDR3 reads TGTGCCAGCAGTTTAAGGGGGGGCGATTACTCCTACGAGCAGTACTTC.